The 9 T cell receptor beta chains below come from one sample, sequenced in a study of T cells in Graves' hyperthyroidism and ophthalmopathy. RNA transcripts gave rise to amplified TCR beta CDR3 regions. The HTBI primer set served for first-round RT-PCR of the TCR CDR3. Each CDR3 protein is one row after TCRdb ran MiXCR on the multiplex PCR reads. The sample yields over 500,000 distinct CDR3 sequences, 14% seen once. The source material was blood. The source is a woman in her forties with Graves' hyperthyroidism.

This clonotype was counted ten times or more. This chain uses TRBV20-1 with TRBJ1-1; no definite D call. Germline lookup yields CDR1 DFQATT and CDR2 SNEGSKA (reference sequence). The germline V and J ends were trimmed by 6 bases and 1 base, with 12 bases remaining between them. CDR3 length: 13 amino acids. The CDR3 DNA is TGCAGTGCCAGGATCGGAGGGAACACTGAAGCTTTCTTT. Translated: CSARIGGNTEAFF.

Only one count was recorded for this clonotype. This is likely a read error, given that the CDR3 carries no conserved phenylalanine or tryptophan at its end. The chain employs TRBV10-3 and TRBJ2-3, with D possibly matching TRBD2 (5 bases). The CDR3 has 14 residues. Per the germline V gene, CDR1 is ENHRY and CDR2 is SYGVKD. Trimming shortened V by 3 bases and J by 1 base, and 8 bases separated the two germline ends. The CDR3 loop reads CAISERERTDTQYC. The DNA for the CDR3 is TGTGCCATCAGTGAACGGGAACGCACAGATACGCAGTATTGT.

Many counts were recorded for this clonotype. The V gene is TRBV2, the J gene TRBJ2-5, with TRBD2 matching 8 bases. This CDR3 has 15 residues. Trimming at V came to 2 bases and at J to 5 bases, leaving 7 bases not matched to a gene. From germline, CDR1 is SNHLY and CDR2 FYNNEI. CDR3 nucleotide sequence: TGTGCCAGCAGTGAATTCGGGCCTAGCGGGGAGACCCAGTACTTC. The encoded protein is CASSEFGPSGETQYF.

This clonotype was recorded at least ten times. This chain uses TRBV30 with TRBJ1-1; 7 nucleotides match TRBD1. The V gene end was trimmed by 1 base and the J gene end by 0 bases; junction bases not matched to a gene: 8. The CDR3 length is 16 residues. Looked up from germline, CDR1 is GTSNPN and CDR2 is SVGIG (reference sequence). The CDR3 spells CAWSDGTVIMNTEAFF. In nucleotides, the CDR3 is TGTGCCTGGAGTGATGGGACAGTTATAATGAACACTGAAGCTTTCTTT. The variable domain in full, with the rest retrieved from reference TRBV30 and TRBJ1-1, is SQTIHQWPATLVQPVGSPLSLECTVEGTSNPNLYWYRQAAGRGLQLLFYSVGIGQISSEVPQNLSASRPQDRQFILSSKKLLLSDSGFYLCAWSDGTVIMNTEAFFGQGTRLTVV.

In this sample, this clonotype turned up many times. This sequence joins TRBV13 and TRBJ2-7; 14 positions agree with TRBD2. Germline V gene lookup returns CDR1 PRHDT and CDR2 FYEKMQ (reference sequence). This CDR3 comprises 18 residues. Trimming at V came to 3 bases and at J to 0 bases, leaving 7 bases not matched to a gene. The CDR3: CASSFRTSGRLSSYEQYF. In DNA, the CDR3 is TGTGCCAGCAGCTTCAGGACTAGCGGGAGGTTGAGCTCCTACGAGCAGTACTTC.

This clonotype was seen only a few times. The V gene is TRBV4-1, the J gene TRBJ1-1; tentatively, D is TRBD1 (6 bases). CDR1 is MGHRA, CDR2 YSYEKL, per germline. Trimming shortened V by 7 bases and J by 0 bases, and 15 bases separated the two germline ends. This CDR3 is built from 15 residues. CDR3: CASTPTGTMNTEAFF. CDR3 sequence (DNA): TGCGCCAGCACCCCGACAGGAACCATGAACACTGAAGCTTTCTTT.

CDR3 in amino acids: CASSLIGSTDTGELFF. In DNA form, the CDR3 reads TGTGCCAGCAGCCTCATCGGGAGTACCGACACCGGGGAGCTGTTTTTT. V and J are TRBV7-2 and TRBJ2-2, with D possibly matching TRBD2 (6 bases). The V gene's germline CDR1 is SGHTA and CDR2 FQGNSA. The CDR3 is 16 amino acids. V shed 5 bases and J shed 3 bases, with 16 bases lying between them.

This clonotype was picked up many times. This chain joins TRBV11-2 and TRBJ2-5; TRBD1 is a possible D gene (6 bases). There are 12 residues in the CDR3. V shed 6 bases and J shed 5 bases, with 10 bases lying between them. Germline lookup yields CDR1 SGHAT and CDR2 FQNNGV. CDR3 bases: TGTGCCAGCAGGTCTCAGGGGGAGACCCAGTACTTC. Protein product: CASRSQGETQYF.

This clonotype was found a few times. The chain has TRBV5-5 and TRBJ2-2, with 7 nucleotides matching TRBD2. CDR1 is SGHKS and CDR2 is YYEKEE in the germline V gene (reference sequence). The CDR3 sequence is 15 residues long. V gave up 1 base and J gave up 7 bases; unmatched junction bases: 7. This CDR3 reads CASSLLAGEIGELFF. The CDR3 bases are TGTGCCAGCAGCTTGCTGGCGGGAGAGATCGGGGAGCTGTTTTTT. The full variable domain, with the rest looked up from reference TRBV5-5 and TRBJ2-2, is DAGVTQSPTHLIKTRGQQVTLRCSPISGHKSVSWYQQVLGQGPQFIFQYYEKEERGRGNFPDRFSARQFPNYSSELNVNALLLGDSALYLCASSLLAGEIGELFFGEGSRLTVL.